This T cell receptor beta chain was identified during a study of regulatory T cells in long-lasting Graves disease. About the study: Under 3 months of antithyroid drugs had been taken by newly diagnosed Graves' patients.

Study-level results: Because few samples were included, accuracy may have been lower.

The CDR3 loop spans 14 amino acids. Construction of TCR beta libraries relied on iRepertoire HTBI primers and on Arm-PCR targeting CDR3 regions. Original analysis: The samples yielded fewer than 75 TRBV and roughly 15 TRBJ segments. A single record per CDR3 protein comes from TCRdb applying MiXCR to the multiplex PCR reads. TCRdb's processing, not the authors' own work, is the source of the V and J calls. The repertoire holds 350,000 to 500,000 distinct CDR3 sequences, with about a sixth as singletons. The time point: newly diagnosed GD, antithyroid drugs for less than 3 months. PBMC-extracted RNA yielded the TCR library. Note on this clonotype: Its antigen is not known.

These data were also filed under a second study, of T cells in Graves' hyperthyroidism and ophthalmopathy.

Sequenced here: peripheral blood mononuclear cells (PBMCs), sampled at new diagnosis, from a patient treated with antithyroid drugs. The clonotype originates from a woman under 30 with Graves disease. This chain joins TRBV12-3 or TRBV12-4 and TRBJ2-5, with D perhaps matching TRBD2 (5 bases). The assigned J gene may be wrong: the sequence end matches TRBJ2-1 better. This CDR3 reads CASRDGLTCCEQFF. CDR3 nucleotide sequence: TGTGCCAGCAGGGACGGACTGACATGCTGTGAGCAGTTCTTC.